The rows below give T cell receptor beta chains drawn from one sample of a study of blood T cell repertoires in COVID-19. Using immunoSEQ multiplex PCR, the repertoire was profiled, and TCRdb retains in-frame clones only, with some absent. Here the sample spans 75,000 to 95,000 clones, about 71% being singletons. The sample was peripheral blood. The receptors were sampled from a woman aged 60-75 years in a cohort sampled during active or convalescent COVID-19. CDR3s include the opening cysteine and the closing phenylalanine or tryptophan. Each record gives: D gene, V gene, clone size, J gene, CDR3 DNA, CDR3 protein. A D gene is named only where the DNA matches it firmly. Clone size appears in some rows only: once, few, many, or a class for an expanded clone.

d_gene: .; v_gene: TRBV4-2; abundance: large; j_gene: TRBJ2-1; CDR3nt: TGTGCCAGCAGCCAGAGGGACAATGAGCAGTTCTTC; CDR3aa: CASSQRDNEQFF
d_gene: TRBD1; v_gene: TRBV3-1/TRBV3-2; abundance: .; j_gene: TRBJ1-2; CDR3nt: TGTGCCAGCAGCCTCGGGACAGGCGGTAACTATGGCTACACCTTC; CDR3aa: CASSLGTGGNYGYTF
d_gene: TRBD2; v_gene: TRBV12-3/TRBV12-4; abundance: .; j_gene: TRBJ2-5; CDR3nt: TGTGCCAGCAGCTTTAGCGGGGTAGAGACCCAGTACTTC; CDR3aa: CASSFSGVETQYF
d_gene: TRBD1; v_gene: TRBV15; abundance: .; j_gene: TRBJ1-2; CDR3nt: TGTGCCACCAGCAGAGACAGGGGGAGGTATGGCTACACCTTC; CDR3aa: CATSRDRGRYGYTF
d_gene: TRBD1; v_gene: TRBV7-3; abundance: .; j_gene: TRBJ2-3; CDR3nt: TGTGCCAGCAGCTCTATGGGACAGTCGGATACGCAGTATTTT; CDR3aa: CASSSMGQSDTQYF
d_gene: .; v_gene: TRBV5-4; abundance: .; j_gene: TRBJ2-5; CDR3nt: TGTGCCAGCAGCTTACACCCAGAGACCCAGTACTTC; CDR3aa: CASSLHPETQYF
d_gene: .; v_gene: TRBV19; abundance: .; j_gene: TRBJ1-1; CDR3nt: TGTGCCAGTACCCCGGGGAGGGACAAGAACACTGAAGCTTTCTTT; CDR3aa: CASTPGRDKNTEAFF
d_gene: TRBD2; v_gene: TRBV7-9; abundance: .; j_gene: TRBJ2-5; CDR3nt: TGTGCCAGCAGCTTACGGGGGGTAAACGGGGAGACCCAGTACTTC; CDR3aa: CASSLRGVNGETQYF
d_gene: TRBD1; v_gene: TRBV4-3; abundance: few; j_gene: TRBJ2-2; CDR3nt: TGCGCCAGCAGCCAAGTTTTCGCTGGGCTCCGGGACAGGGGAAACACCGGGGAGCTGTTTTTT; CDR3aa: CASSQVFAGLRDRGNTGELFF
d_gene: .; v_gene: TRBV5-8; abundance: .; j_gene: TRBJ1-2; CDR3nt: TGTGCCAGCAGCTGGGGAGGGGGTGCCTATGGCTACACCTTC; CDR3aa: CASSWGGGAYGYTF
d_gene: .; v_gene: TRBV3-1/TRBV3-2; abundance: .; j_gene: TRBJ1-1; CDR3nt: TGTGCCAGCAGCCAAGCGGGAATTACCACTGAAGCTTTCTTT; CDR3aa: CASSQAGITTEAFF
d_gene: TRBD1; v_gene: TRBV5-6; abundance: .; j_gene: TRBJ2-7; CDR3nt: TGTGCCAGCAGCTTGTGGGCCGGGACAGGGATTCCCTACGAGCAGTACTTC; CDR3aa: CASSLWAGTGIPYEQYF
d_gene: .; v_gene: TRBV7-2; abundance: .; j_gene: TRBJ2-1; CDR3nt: TGTGCCAGCAGCTCTGGGGCCTCAATTGAGCAGTTCTTC; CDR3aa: CASSSGASIEQFF
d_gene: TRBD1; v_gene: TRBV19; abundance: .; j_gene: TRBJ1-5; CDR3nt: TGTGCCAGTAACCCGGACAGGGTTGCCAATCAGCCCCAGCATTTT; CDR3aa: CASNPDRVANQPQHF
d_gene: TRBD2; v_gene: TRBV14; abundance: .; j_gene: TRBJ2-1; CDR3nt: TGTGCCAGCAGCCAACAGCGGGGGGGCACTGAGCAGTTCTTC; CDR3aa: CASSQQRGGTEQFF
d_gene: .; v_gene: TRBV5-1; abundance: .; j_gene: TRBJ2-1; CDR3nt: TGCGCCAGCAGCCACTCACCCCGGGGTAGCTCCTACAATGAGCAGTTCTTC; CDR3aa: CASSHSPRGSSYNEQFF
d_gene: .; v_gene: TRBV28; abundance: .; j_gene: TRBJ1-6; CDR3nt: TGTGCCAGCAGTATGACTAAGTCACCCCTCCACTTT; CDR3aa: CASSMTKSPLHF